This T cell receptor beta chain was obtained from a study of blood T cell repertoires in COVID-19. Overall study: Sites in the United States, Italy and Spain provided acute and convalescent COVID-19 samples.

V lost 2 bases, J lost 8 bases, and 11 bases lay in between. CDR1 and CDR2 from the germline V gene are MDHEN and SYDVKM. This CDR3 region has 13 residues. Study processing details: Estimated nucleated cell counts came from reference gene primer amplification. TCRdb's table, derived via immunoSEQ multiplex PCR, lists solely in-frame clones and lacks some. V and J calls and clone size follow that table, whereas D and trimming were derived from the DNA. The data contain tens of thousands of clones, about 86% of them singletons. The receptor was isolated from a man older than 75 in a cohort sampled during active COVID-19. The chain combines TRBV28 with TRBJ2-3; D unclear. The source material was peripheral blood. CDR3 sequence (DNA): TGTGCCAGCAGTTTAAGCCTTTCAGGTACGCAGTATTTT. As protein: CASSLSLSGTQYF.